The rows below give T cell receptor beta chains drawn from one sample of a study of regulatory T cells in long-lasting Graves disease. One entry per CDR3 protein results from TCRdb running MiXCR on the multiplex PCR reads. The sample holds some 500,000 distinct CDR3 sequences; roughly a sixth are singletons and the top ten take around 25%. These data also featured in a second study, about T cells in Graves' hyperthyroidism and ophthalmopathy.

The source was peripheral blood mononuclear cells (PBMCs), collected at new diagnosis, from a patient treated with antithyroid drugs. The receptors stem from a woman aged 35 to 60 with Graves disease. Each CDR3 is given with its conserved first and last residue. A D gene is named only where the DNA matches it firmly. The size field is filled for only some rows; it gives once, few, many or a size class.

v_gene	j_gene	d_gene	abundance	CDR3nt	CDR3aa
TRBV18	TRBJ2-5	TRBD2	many	TGTGCCAGCTCACCCCGGGGGGGTGAACAAGAGACCCAGTACTTC	CASSPRGGEQETQYF
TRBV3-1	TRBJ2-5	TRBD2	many	TGTGCCAGCAGCCAAGATCAATGGGGGGGAGAGACCCAGTACTTC	CASSQDQWGGETQYF
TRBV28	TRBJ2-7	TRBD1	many	TGTGCCAGCAGTTTGGATCTTCGGAAGGGACAGGGTGCCTACGAGCAGTACTTC	CASSLDLRKGQGAYEQYF
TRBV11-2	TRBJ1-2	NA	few	TGTGCCAGCAGCCCAAGTAGGGGGGGCGGCTACACCTTC	CASSPSRGGGYTF
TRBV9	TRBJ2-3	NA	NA	TGTGCCAGCAGCGTAGCCAGCGGCACAGATACGCAGTATTTT	CASSVASGTDTQYF
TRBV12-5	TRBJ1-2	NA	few	TGTGCTAGTGGTTTGAGCTCGACCGGGAGCTATGGCTACACCTTC	CASGLSSTGSYGYTF
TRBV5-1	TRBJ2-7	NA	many	TGCGCCAGCAGCTTGATCCCGAGGGTGGACGAGCAGTACTTC	CASSLIPRVDEQYF
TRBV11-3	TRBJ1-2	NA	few	TGTGCCAGCAGCGACCCGGACCAGCAAGGTGGCTACACCTTC	CASSDPDQQGGYTF
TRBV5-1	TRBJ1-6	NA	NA	TGCGCCAGCAGCTTGGACGCCGACAAGGCAGCACCCCTCCACTTT	CASSLDADKAAPLHF
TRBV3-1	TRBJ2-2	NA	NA	TGTGCCAGCAGCCTGGACCCTTTCCCACTGTTTTTT	CASSLDPFPLFF
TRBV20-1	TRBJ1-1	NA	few	TGCAGTGCTAGAGGGGGGGGAAGCCAAACTGAAGCTTTCTTT	CSARGGGSQTEAFF
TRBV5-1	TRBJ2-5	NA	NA	TGCGCCAGCGGACGCGACGGGATGGGAGAGATCCAGTACTTC	CASGRDGMGEIQYF
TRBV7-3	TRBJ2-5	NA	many	TGTGCCAGCAGCCCGGGCGGTCGAGAGACCCAGTACTTC	CASSPGGRETQYF
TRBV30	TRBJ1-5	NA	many	TGTGCCTGGAGTGTAGGGGTGAGCCAGCCCCAGCATTTT	CAWSVGVSQPQHF
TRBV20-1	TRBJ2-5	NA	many	TGCAGTGCTAGGAAGGGGGAAGAGACCCAGTACTTC	CSARKGEETQYF
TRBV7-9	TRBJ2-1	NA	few	TGTGCCAGCAGCTCTGACAGGAGGGGATATTACAATGAGCAGTTCTTC	CASSSDRRGYYNEQFF
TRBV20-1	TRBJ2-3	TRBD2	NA	TGCAGTGCTACCTCCTTTAGCGGGGGGGGGAGAGATACGCAGTATTTT	CSATSFSGGGRDTQYF
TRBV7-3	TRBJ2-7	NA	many	TGTGCCAGCAGTAAAAGCTCCTACGAGCAGTACTTC	CASSKSSYEQYF
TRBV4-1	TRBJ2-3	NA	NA	TGCGCCAGCAGCCTCCGCCTCCCCACAGATACGCAGTATTTT	CASSLRLPTDTQYF
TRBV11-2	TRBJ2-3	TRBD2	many	TGTGCCTCCCTAGCGGGAGCGTACATCACAGATACGCAGTATTTT	CASLAGAYITDTQYF
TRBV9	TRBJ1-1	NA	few	TGTGCCAGCAGCGTAGAGTGGGCCAGCACTGAAGCTTTCTTT	CASSVEWASTEAFF
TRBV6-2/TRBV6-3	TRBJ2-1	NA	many	TGTGCCAGCAGTCCGGGCCACCCCGGCGAGCAGTTCTTC	CASSPGHPGEQFF
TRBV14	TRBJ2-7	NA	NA	TGTGCCAGCAGCCAAGAAATTCAGGGGCCCTACGAGCAGTACTTC	CASSQEIQGPYEQYF
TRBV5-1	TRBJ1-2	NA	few	TGCGCCAGCAGCGCGGACAGAATTAACTATGGCTACACCTTC	CASSADRINYGYTF
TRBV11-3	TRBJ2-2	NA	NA	TGTGCCAGCAGCTTAGGGTTTGCGACAGGGAACACCGGGGAGCTGTTTTTT	CASSLGFATGNTGELFF
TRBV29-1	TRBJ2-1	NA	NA	TGCAGCGTTGGGCAGCAGAATGAGCAGTTCTTC	CSVGQQNEQFF
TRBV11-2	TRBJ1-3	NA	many	TGTGCCAGCAGCTTAACAGGGTATTCTGGAAACACCATATATTTT	CASSLTGYSGNTIYF
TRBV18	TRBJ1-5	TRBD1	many	TGTGCCAGCTCACCGGGGACAGGGATTGGCAATCAGCCCCAGCATTTT	CASSPGTGIGNQPQHF
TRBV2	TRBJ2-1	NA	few	TGTGCCAGCAGTGGTTTGAAGTTTGGCGGTGGGGAGCAGTTCTTC	CASSGLKFGGGEQFF
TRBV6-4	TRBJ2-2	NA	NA	TGTGCCAGCAGTGATCCTAAACACATCCGGGACACTCCGAACACCGGGGAGCTGTTTTTT	CASSDPKHIRDTPNTGELFF
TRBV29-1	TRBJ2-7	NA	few	TGCAGCGTCGAGATAAATTTAGGACTACGGGAGCAGTACTTC	CSVEINLGLREQYF
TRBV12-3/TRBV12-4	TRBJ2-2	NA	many	TGTGCCAGCAGTTCCCAACCCCAGAACACCGGGGAGCTGTTTTTT	CASSSQPQNTGELFF
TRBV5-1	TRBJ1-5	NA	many	TGTGCCAGCAGTTTGGAGGGGGGCGGCAATCAGCCCCAGCATTTT	CASSLEGGGNQPQHF
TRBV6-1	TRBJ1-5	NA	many	TGTGCCAGCAGGCCCAGGACCAATCAGCCCCAGCATTTT	CASRPRTNQPQHF
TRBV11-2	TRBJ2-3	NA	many	TGTGCCAGCGTACAGGGAGGCTCAGATACGCAGTATTTT	CASVQGGSDTQYF
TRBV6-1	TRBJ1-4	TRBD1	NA	TGTGCCAGCAGTGAATCAGGGGGCCCTGAAAAACTGTTTTTT	CASSESGGPEKLFF
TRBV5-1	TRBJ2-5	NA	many	TGCGCCAGCAGCTTGGATGTCGGTCAAGAGACCCAGTACTTC	CASSLDVGQETQYF
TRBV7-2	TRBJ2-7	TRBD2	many	TGTGCCAGCAGCTTAGCCAGCGGGGCAACCTACGAGCAGTACTTC	CASSLASGATYEQYF
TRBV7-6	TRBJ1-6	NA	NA	TGTGCCAGCAGTCCCCCAGGGTTTAATTCACCCCTCCACTTT	CASSPPGFNSPLHF
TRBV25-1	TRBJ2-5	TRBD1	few	TGTGCCAGCAGTGAGCCTGAGAGGGGGCTACAAGAGACCCAGTACTTC	CASSEPERGLQETQYF